The clone carrying this T cell receptor (beta chain) showed up just a few times. This CDR3 is built from 15 residues. V was pared by 4 bases and J by 8 bases, with 12 bases of the junction left unmatched. CDR1 and CDR2 (germline): KGHSH, LQKENI. Each sample came from a Caucasian adult donor living in Nashville, Tennessee. This sample is part of a study of shared clonotypes between healthy human individuals. Clones were sequenced by immunoSEQ multiplex PCR, and TCRdb holds only the in-frame ones, with some missing. The data hold about a million clones, with around three quarters observed a single time.

Sample: memory CD4+ T cells from PBMCs. Described subset: CD45RA-negative fraction. The rearrangement links TRBV18 to TRBJ1-2; TRBD1 matches at 8 bases. This clonotype originated in a man aged 18-30 years in good health. Some clones in this sample may be carry-over from other donors' samples. CDR3 in DNA: TGTGCCAGCTCACGGGCAGGGGGCGTCGATGGGGGCTACACCTTC. Amino acids: CASSRAGGVDGGYTF.